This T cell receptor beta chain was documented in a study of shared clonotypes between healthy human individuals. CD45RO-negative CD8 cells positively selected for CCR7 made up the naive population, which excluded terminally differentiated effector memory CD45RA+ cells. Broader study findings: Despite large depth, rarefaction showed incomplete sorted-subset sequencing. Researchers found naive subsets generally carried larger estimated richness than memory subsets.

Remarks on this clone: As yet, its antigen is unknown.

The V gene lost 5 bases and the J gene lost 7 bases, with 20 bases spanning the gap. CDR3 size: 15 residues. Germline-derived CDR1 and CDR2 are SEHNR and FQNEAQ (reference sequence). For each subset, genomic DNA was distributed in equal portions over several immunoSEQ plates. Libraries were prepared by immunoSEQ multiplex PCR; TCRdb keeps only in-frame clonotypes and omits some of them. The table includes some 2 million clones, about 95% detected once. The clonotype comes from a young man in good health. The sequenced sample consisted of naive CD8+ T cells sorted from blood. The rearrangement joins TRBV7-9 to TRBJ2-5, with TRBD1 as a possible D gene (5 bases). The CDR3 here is CASSTPMGPSGTQYF. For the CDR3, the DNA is TGTGCCAGCAGCACACCCATGGGGCCCTCCGGGACCCAGTACTTC.